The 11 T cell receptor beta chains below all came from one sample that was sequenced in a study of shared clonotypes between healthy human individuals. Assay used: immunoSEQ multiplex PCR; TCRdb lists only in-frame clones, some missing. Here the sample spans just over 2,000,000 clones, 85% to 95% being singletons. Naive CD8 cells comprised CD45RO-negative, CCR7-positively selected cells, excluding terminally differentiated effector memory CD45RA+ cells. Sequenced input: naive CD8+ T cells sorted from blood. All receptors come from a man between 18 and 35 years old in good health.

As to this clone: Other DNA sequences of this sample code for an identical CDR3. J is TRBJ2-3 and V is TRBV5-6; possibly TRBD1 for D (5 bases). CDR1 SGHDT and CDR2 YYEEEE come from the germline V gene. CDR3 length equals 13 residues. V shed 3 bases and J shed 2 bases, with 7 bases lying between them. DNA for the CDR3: TGTGCCAGCAGCTGGGGCATCACAGATACGCAGTATTTT. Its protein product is CASSWGITDTQYF.

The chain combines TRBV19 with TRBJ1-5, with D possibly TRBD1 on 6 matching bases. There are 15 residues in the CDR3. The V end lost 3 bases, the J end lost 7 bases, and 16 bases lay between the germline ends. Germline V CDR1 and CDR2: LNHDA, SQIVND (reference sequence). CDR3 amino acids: CASSIPAGARQPQHF. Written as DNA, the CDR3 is TGTGCCAGTAGTATCCCGGCAGGGGCTAGGCAGCCCCAGCATTTT.

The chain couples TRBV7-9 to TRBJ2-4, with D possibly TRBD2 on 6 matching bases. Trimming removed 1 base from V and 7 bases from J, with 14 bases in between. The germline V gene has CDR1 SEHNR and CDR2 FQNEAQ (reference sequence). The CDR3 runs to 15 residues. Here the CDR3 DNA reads TGTGCCAGCAGCTTAGATGGCCTTCGGGAGAACATTCAGTACTTC. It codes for CASSLDGLRENIQYF.

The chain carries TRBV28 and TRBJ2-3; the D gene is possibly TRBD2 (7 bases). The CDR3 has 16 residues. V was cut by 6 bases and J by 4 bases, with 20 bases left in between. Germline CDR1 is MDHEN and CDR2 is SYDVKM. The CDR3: CASSPGAGEEADTQYF. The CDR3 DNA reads TGTGCCAGCAGCCCAGGGGCGGGGGAGGAAGCAGATACGCAGTATTTT.

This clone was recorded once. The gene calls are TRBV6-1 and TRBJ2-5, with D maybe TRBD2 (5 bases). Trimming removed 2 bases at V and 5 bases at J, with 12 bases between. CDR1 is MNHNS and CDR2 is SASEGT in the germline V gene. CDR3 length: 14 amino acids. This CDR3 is CASSELGSGETQYF. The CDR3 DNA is TGTGCCAGCAGTGAATTGGGATCGGGGGAGACCCAGTACTTC.

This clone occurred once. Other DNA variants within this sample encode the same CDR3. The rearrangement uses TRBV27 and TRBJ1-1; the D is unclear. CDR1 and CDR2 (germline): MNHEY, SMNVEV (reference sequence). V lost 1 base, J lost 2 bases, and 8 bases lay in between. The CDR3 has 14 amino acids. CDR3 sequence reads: CASSLFGGNTEAFF. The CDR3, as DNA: TGTGCCAGCAGTTTATTTGGAGGAAACACTGAAGCTTTCTTT.

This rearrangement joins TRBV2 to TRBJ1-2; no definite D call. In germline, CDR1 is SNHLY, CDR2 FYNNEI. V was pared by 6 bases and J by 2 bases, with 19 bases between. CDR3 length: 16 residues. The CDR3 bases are TGTGCCAGCAGGGAAAGGGCGGATGCCGGCAACTATGGCTACACCTTC. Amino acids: CASRERADAGNYGYTF.

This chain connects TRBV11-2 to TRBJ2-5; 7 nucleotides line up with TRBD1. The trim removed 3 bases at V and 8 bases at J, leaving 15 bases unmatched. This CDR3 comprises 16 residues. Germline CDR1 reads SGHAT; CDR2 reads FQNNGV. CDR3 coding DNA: TGTGCCAGCAGCTTGGTGACAGGGTTGGTTTCAGACACCCAGTACTTC. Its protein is CASSLVTGLVSDTQYF.

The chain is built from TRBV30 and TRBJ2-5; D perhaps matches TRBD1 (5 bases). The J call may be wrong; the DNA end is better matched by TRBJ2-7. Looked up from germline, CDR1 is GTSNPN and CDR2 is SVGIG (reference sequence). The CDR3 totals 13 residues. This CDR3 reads CAWSVGVTYEQYF. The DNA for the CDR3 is TGTGCCTGGAGTGTAGGGGTTACTTACGAGCAGTACTTC.

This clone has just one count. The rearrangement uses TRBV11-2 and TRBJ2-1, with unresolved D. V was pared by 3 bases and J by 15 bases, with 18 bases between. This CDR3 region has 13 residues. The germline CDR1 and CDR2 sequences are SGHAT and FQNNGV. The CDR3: CASSLDVVQPGFF. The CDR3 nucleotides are TGTGCCAGCAGCTTGGATGTCGTGCAGCCCGGGTTCTTC.

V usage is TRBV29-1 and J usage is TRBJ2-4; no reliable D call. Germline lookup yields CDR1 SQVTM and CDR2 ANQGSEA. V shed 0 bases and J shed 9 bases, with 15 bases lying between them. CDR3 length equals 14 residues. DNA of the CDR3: TGCAGCGTTGAAGATCAGGCGGACCCCATCATTCAGTACTTC. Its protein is CSVEDQADPIIQYF.